This record looks at one TCR beta chain sequence and its context. Generated by immunoSEQ multiplex PCR, the TCRdb table keeps only in-frame clones and is missing some. This sample has 50,000 or so clones, with 80% to 90% found just once. These data come from a study of blood T cell repertoires in COVID-19. V lost 0 bases and J lost 8; bases outside the gene matches: 10. Germline V gives CDR1 SGHRS, CDR2 YFSETQ. This CDR3 region has 17 residues. The clonotype was recovered from a man in his fifties or sixties with active COVID-19. The rearrangement uses TRBV5-1 and TRBJ1-4, with TRBD1 identical over 10 bases. Sequenced: peripheral blood. CDR3 in DNA: TGCGCCAGCAGCTTGGGACTGACCCGGGACAGGGGCGAAAAACTGTTTTTT. This translates into CASSLGLTRDRGEKLFF.